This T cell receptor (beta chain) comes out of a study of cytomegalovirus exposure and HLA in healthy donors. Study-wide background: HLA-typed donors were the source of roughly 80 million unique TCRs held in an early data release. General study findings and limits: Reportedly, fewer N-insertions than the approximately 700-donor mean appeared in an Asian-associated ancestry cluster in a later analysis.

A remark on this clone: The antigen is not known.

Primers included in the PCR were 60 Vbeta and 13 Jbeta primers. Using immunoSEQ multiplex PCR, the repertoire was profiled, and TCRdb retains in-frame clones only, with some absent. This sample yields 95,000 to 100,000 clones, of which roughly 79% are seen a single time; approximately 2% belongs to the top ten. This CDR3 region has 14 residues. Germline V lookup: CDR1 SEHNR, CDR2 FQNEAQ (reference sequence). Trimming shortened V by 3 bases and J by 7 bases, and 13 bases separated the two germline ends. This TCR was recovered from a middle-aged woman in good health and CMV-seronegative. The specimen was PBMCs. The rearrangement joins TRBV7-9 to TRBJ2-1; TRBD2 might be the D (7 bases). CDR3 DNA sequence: TGTGCCAGCAGCTTCGGGGGAGGGGGGAATGAGCAGTTCTTC. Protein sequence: CASSFGGGGNEQFF.